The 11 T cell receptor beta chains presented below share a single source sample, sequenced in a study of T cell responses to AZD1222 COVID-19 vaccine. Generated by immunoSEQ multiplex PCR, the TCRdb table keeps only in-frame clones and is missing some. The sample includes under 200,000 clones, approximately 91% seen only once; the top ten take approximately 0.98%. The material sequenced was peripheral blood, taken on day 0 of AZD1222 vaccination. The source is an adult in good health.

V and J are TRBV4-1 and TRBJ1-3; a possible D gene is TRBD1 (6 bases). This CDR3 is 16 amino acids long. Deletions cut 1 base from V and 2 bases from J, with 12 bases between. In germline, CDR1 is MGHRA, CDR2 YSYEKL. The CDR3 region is CASSQGADRTGNTIYF. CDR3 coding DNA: TGCGCCAGCAGCCAAGGGGCCGACAGGACTGGAAACACCATATATTTT.

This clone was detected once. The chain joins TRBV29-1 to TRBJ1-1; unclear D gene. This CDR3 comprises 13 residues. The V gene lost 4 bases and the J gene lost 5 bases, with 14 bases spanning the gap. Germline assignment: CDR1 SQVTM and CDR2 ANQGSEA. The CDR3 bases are TGCAGCGTTGTGTCGGGTAAGTGGACTGAAGCTTTCTTT. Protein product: CSVVSGKWTEAFF.

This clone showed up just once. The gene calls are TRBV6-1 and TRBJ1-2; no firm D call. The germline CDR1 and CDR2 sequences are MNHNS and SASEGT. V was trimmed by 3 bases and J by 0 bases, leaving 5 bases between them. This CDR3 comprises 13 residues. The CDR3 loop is CASSEAANYGYTF. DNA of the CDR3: TGTGCCAGCAGTGAGGCAGCTAACTATGGCTACACCTTC.

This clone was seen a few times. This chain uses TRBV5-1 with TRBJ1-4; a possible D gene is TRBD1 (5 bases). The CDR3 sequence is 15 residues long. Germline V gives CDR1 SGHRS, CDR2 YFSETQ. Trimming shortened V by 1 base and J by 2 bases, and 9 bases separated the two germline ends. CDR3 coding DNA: TGCGCCAGCAGCTTGCCAGGGACCACTAATGAAAAACTGTTTTTT. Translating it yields CASSLPGTTNEKLFF.

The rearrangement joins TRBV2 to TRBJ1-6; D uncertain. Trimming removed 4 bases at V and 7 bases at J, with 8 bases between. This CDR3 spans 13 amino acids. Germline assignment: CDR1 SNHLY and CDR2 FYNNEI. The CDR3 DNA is TGTGCCAGCAGTGGAGGAGCAAATTCACCCCTCCACTTT. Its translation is CASSGGANSPLHF.

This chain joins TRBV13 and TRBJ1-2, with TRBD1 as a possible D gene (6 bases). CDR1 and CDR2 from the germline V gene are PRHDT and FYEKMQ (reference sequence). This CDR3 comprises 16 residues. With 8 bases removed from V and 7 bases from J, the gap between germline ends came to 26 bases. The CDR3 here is CASVARGSGVVSGYTF. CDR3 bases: TGTGCCAGCGTAGCCCGGGGGTCAGGGGTAGTTAGTGGCTACACCTTC. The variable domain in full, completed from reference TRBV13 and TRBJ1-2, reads AAGVIQSPRHLIKEKRETATLKCYPIPRHDTVYWYQQGPGQDPQFLISFYEKMQSDKGSIPDRFSAQQFSDYHSELNMSSLELGDSALYFCASVARGSGVVSGYTFGSGTRLTVV.

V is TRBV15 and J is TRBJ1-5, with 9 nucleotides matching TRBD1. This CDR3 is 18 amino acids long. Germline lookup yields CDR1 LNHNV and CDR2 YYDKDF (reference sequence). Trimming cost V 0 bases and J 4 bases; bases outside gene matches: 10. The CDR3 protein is CATSRERGGTGHNQPQHF. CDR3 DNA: TGTGCCACCAGCAGAGAGAGAGGGGGGACAGGGCATAATCAGCCCCAGCATTTT.

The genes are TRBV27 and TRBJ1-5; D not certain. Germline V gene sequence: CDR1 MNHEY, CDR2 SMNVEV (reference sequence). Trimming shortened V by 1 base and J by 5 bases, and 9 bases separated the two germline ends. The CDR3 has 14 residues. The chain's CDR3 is CASSLYPGDQPQHF. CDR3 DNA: TGTGCCAGCAGTTTATATCCGGGTGATCAGCCCCAGCATTTT.

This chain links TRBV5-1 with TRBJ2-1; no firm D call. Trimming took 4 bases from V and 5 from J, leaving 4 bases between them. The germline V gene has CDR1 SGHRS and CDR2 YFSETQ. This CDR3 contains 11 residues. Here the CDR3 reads CASSRNNEQFF. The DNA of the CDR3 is TGCGCCAGCAGCAGAAACAATGAGCAGTTCTTC.

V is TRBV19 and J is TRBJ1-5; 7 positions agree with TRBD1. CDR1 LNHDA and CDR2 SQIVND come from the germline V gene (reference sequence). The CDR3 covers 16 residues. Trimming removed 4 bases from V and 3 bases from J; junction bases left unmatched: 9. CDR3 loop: CASSTPQTGFNQPQHF. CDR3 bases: TGTGCCAGTAGTACCCCCCAGACAGGGTTCAATCAGCCCCAGCATTTT.

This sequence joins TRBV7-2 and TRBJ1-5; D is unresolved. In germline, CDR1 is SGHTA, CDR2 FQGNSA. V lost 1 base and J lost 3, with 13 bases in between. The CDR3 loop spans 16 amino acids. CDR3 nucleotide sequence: TGTGCCAGCAGCTTAGATTCAGGTCGGCTCAATCAGCCCCAGCATTTT. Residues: CASSLDSGRLNQPQHF.